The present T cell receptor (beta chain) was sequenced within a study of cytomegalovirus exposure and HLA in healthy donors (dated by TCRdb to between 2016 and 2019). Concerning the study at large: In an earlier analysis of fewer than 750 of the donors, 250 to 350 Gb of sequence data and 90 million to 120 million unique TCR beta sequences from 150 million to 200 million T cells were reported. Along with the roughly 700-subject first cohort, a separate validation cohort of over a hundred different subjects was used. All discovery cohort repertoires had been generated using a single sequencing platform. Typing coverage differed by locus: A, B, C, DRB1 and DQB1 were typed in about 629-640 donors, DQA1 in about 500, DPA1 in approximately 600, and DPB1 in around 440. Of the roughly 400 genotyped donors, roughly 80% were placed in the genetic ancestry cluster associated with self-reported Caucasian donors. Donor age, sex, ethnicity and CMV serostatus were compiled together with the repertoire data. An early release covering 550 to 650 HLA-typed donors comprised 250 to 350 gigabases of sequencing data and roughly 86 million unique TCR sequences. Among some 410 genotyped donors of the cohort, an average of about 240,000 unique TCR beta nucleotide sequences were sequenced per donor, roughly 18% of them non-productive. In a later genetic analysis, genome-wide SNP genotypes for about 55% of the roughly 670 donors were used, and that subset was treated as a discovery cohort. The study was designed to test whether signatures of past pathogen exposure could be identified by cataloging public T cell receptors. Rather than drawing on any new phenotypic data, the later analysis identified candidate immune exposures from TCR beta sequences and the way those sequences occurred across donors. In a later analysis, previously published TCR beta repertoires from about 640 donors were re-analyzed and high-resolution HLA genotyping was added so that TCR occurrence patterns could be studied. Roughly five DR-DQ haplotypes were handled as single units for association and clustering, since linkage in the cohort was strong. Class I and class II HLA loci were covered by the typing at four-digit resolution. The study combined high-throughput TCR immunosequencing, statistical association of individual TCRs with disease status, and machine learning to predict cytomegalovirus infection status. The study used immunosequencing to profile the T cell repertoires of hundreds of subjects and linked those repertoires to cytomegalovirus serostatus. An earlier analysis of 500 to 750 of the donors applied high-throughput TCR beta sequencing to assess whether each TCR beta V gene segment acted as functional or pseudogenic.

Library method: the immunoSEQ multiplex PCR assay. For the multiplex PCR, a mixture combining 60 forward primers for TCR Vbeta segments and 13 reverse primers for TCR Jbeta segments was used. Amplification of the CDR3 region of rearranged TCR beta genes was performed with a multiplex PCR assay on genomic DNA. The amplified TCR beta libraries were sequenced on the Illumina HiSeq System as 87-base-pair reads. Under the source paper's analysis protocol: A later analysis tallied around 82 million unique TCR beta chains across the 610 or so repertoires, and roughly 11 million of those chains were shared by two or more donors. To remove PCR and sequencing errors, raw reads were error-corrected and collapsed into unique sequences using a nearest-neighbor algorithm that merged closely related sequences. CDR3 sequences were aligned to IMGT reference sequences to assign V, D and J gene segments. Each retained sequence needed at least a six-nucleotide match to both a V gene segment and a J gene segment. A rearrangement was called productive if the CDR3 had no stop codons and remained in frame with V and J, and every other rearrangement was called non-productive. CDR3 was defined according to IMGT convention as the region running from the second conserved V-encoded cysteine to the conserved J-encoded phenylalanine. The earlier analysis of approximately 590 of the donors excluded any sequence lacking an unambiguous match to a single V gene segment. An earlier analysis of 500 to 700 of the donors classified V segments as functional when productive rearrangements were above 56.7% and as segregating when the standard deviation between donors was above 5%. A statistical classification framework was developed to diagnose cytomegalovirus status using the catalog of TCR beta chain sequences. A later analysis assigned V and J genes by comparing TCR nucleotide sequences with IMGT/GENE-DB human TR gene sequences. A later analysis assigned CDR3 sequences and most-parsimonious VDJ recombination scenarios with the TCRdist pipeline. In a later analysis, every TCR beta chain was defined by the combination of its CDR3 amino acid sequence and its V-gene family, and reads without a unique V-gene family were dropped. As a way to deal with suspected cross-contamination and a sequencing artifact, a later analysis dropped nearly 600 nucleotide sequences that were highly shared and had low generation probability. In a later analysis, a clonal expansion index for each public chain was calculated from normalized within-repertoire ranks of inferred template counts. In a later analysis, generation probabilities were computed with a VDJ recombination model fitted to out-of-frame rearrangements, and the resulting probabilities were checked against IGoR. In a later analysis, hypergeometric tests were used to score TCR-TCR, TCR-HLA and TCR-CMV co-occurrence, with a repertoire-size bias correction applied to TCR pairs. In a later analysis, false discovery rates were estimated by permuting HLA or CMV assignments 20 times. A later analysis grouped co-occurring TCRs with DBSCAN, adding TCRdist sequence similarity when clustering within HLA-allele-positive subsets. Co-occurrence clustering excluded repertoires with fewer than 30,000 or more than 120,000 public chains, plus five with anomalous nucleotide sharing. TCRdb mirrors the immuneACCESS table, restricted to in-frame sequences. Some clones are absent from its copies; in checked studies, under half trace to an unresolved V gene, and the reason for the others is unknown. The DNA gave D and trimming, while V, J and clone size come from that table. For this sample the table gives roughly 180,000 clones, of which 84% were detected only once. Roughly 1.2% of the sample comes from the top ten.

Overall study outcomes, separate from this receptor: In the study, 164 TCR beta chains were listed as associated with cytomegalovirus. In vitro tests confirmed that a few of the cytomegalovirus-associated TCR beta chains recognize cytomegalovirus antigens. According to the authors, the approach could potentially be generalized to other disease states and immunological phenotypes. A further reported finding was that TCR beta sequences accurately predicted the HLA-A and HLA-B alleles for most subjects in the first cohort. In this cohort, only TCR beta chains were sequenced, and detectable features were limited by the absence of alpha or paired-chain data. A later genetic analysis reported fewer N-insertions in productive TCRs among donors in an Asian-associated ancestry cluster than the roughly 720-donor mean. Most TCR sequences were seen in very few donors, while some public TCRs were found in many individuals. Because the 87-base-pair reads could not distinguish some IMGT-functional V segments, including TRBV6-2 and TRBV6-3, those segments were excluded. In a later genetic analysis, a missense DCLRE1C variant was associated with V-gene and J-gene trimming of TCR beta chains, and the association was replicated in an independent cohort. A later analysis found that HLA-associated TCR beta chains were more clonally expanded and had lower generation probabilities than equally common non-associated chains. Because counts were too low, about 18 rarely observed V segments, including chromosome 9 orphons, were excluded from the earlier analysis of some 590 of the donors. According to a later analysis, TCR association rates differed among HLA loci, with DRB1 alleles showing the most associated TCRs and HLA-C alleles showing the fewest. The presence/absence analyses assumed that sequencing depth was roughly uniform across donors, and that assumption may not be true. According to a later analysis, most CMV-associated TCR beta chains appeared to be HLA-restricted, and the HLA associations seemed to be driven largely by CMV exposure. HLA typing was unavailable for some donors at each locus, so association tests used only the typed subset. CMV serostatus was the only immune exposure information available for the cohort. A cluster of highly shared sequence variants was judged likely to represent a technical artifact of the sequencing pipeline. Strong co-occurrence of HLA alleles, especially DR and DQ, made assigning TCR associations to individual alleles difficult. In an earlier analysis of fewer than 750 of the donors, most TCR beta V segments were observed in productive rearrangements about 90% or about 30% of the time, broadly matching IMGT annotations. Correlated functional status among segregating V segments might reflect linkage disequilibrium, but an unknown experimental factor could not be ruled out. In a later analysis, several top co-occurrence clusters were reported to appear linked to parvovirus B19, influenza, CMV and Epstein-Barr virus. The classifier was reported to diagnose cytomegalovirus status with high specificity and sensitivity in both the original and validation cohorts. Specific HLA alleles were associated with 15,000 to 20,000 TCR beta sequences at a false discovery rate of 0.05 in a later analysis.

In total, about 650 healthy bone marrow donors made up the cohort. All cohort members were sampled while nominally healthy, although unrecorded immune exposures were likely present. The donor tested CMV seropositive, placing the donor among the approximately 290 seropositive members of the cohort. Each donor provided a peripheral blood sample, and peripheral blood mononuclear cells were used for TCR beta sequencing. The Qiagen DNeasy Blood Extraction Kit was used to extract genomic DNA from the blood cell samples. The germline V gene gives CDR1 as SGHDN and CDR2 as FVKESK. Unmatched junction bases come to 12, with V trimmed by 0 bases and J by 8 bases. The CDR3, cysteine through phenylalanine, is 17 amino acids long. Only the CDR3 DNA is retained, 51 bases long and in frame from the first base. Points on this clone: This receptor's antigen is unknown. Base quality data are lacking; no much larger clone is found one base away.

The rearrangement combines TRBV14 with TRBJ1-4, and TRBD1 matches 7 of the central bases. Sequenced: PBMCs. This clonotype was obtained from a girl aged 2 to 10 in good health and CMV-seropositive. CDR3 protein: CASSQEAGGLFGEKLFF. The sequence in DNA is TGTGCCAGCAGCCAAGAGGCAGGGGGTCTCTTCGGGGAAAAACTGTTTTTT.